This T cell receptor (beta chain) was observed in a study of cytomegalovirus exposure and HLA in healthy donors. Study background: In a previous analysis, more than 90 million unique TCR beta sequences were found from 150 million to 200 million T cells. Study-level points and caveats: High specificity and sensitivity for cytomegalovirus status were reported for the classifier. It was likely that a cluster of highly shared sequence variants was a sequencing artifact. In vitro experiments confirmed that three CMV-associated chains were specific for CMV antigens.

PCR primers comprised 60 Vbeta and 13 Jbeta primers. Profiled with immunoSEQ multiplex PCR; TCRdb holds only in-frame clones, not every one. The sample spans some 140,000 clones; the ten largest clones claim about 2.1%. Notes on this clone: Its antigen is not identified.

The V and J ends lost 0 bases and 6 bases respectively, with 15 bases between them. Germline values: CDR1 SGHRS, CDR2 YFSETQ. The CDR3 length is 15 residues. The clonotype was recovered from an older woman in good health and CMV-seronegative. The chain employs TRBV5-1 and TRBJ1-1; D not resolved. Sequenced input: PBMCs. This CDR3 reads CASSLGPEPEAEAFF. The CDR3, as DNA: TGCGCCAGCAGCTTGGGCCCCGAACCCGAGGCTGAAGCTTTCTTT. Filled out from reference TRBV5-1 and TRBJ1-1, the complete variable domain reads KAGVTQTPRYLIKTRGQQVTLSCSPISGHRSVSWYQQTPGQGLQFLFEYFSETQRNKGNFPGRFSGRQFSNSRSEMNVSTLELGDSALYLCASSLGPEPEAEAFFGQGTRLTVV.